This T cell receptor (beta chain) emerged from a study of shared clonotypes between healthy human individuals. Regarding the study as a whole: A small donor pool kept down the genetic and exposure-history diversity that was represented.

As concerns this clone: Antigen: not known.

The trim removed 4 bases at V and 4 bases at J, leaving 6 bases unmatched. Per germline, CDR1 SNHLY and CDR2 FYNNEI. This CDR3 has 15 amino acids. The assay was immunoSEQ multiplex PCR, and TCRdb's table has in-frame clones only and misses some. The table includes 2 million to 2.5 million clones, 80% to 95% detected once. The source of this sequence is a man aged 18 to 29 in good health. Some clones in this sample may be carry-over from other donors' samples. The sequenced sample was naive CD4+ T cells from PBMCs. Indicated subset: CD45RA+ positively selected. V is TRBV2 and J is TRBJ2-1, with 8 bases identical to TRBD2. In DNA form, the CDR3 reads TGTGCCAGCAGTGCGGGACTAGGGGTATACAATGAGCAGTTCTTC. Its protein is CASSAGLGVYNEQFF.